The 23 T cell receptor beta chains below were found in one sample sequenced in a study of human T cells and chemical hapten exposure. Time point specified: pre-sensitization, week 0. Documented treatment: therapeutic diphenylcyclopropenone sensitization with weekly scalp DPC. TCRdb re-called the RACE reads with MiXCR, one entry per CDR3 protein. The repertoire holds around 300,000 distinct CDR3 sequences, with around 5.5% as singletons. Material: whole blood, obtained in connection with sensitization to the hapten diphenylcyclopropenone (DPC). Receptors were obtained from a woman younger than 35 with alopecia areata. Some clones in this sample may be carry-over from other donors' samples.

The chain combines TRBV13 with TRBJ1-2, with unresolved D. CDR1 and CDR2 from the germline V gene are PRHDT and FYEKMQ (reference sequence). The CDR3 runs 14 residues. The V end lost 4 bases, the J end lost 2 bases, and 11 bases lay between the germline ends. In nucleotides, the CDR3 is TGTGCCAGCAGCTCACAGACCCAAAACTATGGCTACACCTTC. It encodes CASSSQTQNYGYTF. Full variable domain (missing parts from reference TRBV13 and TRBJ1-2): AAGVIQSPRHLIKEKRETATLKCYPIPRHDTVYWYQQGPGQDPQFLISFYEKMQSDKGSIPDRFSAQQFSDYHSELNMSSLELGDSALYFCASSSQTQNYGYTFGSGTRLTVV.

Many counts were recorded for this clonotype. The rearrangement links TRBV4-2 to TRBJ1-1, with TRBD1 matching over 8 bases. The trim removed 1 base at V and 4 bases at J, leaving 5 bases unmatched. CDR3 size: 15 residues. The germline CDR1 and CDR2 sequences are LGHNA and YNFKEQ. CDR3 sequence reads: CASSQGSGGGTEAFF. CDR3 DNA sequence: TGTGCCAGCAGCCAAGGTTCAGGGGGCGGCACTGAAGCTTTCTTT.

This clonotype has just a few counts. V and J are TRBV6-6 and TRBJ1-5; 8 nucleotides align to TRBD1. Germline lookup yields CDR1 MNHNY and CDR2 SVGAGI (reference sequence). V trimming: 9 bases; J trimming: 4 bases; junction bases outside the gene matches: 8. The CDR3 is 14 residues long. This CDR3 reads CASALDRVNQPQHF. CDR3 in DNA: TGTGCCAGTGCGTTGGACAGGGTGAATCAGCCCCAGCATTTT.

This clonotype was detected many times. V is TRBV9 and J is TRBJ1-1, with a possible D match to TRBD1 (6 bases). Germline-derived CDR1 and CDR2 are SGDLS and YYNGEE. The CDR3 loop spans 15 amino acids. The ends were cut back, 2 bases at V and 5 bases at J, with 16 bases in the middle. The CDR3 DNA reads as TGTGCCAGCAGCGTCGGGGGGCAGGGTAGGACTGAAGCTTTCTTT. It yields the protein CASSVGGQGRTEAFF.

This clonotype was seen repeatedly, ten times or more. This chain joins TRBV2 and TRBJ2-7, with D tentatively TRBD1 or TRBD2 (5 bases each). The V and J ends lost 5 bases and 1 base respectively, with 12 bases between them. The CDR3 loop spans 14 amino acids. Germline V gene data show CDR1 as SNHLY and CDR2 as FYNNEI. The CDR3 is CASSPRGRSYEQYF. In nucleotides, the CDR3 is TGTGCCAGCAGTCCCCGGGGCCGGTCCTACGAGCAGTACTTC.

For this clonotype: This may stem from a read error, because a much larger clone lies one nucleotide away. V is TRBV7-8 and J is TRBJ1-6; D unclear. Trimming removed 4 bases at V and 8 bases at J, with 18 bases between. CDR3 length equals 16 residues. Germline V gene sequence: CDR1 SGHVS, CDR2 FQNEAQ. CDR3 sequence: CASSSLLESFDSPLHF. CDR3 nucleotides: TGTGCCAGCAGCTCGCTCTTGGAGAGTTTCGATTCACCCCTCCACTTT. Variable domain in full (rest from reference TRBV7-8 and TRBJ1-6): GAGVSQSPRYKVAKRGQDVALRCDPISGHVSLFWYQQALGQGPEFLTYFQNEAQLDKSGLPSDRFFAERPEGSVSTLKIQRTQQEDSAVYLCASSSLLESFDSPLHFGNGTRLTVT.

In its sample, this clonotype was seen a few times. The V gene is TRBV4-3, the J gene TRBJ1-2; tentative D call: TRBD1 (6 bases). CDR1 is LGHNA, CDR2 YSLEER, per germline. V gave up 4 bases and J gave up 6 bases, with 18 bases separating them. The CDR3 contains 15 residues. CDR3 sequence: CASSRYQGAGDGYTF. In DNA form, the CDR3 reads TGCGCCAGCAGCCGGTACCAAGGGGCAGGGGATGGCTACACCTTC.

This clonotype was recorded many times. The chain carries TRBV27 and TRBJ2-7; 7 bases fit TRBD1. Unmatched junction bases numbered 3, after V lost 4 bases and J lost 0 bases. The CDR3 spans 14 residues. Germline assignment: CDR1 MNHEY and CDR2 SMNVEV (reference sequence). This CDR3 is CASSSTGRSYEQYF. CDR3 sequence (DNA): TGTGCCAGCAGTTCGACAGGGCGCTCCTACGAGCAGTACTTC.

The sample holds many counts of this clonotype. The CDR3 region has the DNA TGTGCCAGCAGCACGGGCCCCGACCAGGAAAAACTGTTTTTT. This gives the protein CASSTGPDQEKLFF. This chain links TRBV7-2 with TRBJ1-4; D not certain. The ends were cut back, 5 bases at V and 8 bases at J, with 15 bases in the middle. The CDR3 sequence is 14 residues long. Per germline, CDR1 SGHTA and CDR2 FQGNSA.

J is TRBJ2-2 and V is TRBV12-3 or TRBV12-4; 7 nucleotides agree with TRBD1. This CDR3 is built from 13 residues. With V trimmed by 9 bases and J by 6 bases, 7 bases remained unmatched. CDR3 DNA: TGTGCCAGTGGGGGAAGGGGGCCCGGGGAGCTGTTTTTT. Its protein is CASGGRGPGELFF.

This clonotype has more than one count but fewer than ten. The rearrangement links TRBV7-2 to TRBJ1-5; D unclear. V lost 1 base and J lost 2, with 6 bases in between. The germline V gene encodes CDR1 SGHTA and CDR2 FQGNSA. The CDR3 sequence is 14 residues long. CDR3 protein: CASSLGKGNQPQHF. The CDR3 DNA follows: TGTGCCAGCAGCTTAGGGAAGGGCAATCAGCCCCAGCATTTT.

This chain connects TRBV29-1 to TRBJ2-2, with D maybe TRBD1 (6 bases). CDR3 length: 12 amino acids. Germline loops: CDR1 SQVTM, CDR2 ANQGSEA. V gave up 8 bases and J gave up 5 bases, with 12 bases separating them. This CDR3 reads CSCITGTGELFF. CDR3 nucleotides: TGCAGCTGTATCACAGGGACCGGGGAGCTGTTTTTT.

This clonotype was detected ten times or more. The chain is built from TRBV12-3 or TRBV12-4 and TRBJ2-7; D uncertain. This CDR3 is built from 15 residues. Trimming cost V 3 bases and J 7 bases, with 19 bases left between them. CDR3 protein: CASSFGRNPVLEQYF. Written as DNA, the CDR3 is TGTGCCAGCAGTTTTGGAAGGAACCCCGTACTGGAGCAGTACTTC.

In this sample, this clonotype turned up a few times. V gene TRBV12-3 or TRBV12-4 combines with J gene TRBJ2-7; 10 bases align to TRBD1. The CDR3 contains 14 residues. V lost 5 bases and J lost 7; bases outside the gene matches: 8. The DNA for the CDR3 is TGTGCCAGCAGTCCGAGACAGGGGGCTGGGGAGCAGTACTTC. It codes for CASSPRQGAGEQYF.

The V call is TRBV6-2 or TRBV6-3, the J call TRBJ1-2, with 10 nucleotides matching TRBD1. CDR1 MNHEY and CDR2 SVGEGT come from the germline V gene. The length of the CDR3 is 18 residues. After removal of 0 bases from V and 9 bases from J, the junction contained 16 bases not matched to a gene. For the CDR3, the DNA is TGTGCCAGCAGTTACTCACCGGACCGGGACAGGGGCCTAAATCGCTACACCTTC. This translates into CASSYSPDRDRGLNRYTF.

V is TRBV11-1 and J is TRBJ1-1, with D possibly being TRBD1 (6 bases). This CDR3 contains 16 residues. In germline, CDR1 is SGHAT, CDR2 FQDESV (reference sequence). Trimming cost V 0 bases and J 4 bases, with 15 bases left between them. The CDR3 region has the DNA TGTGCCAGCAGCTTAGCACCACTGGCAGGGGCCACTGAAGCTTTCTTT. Protein product: CASSLAPLAGATEAFF.

This clonotype was seen repeatedly, ten times or more. The chain employs TRBV9 and TRBJ2-7, with D unclear. Germline V gene data show CDR1 as SGDLS and CDR2 as YYNGEE. The CDR3 covers 14 residues. The V end lost 0 bases, the J end lost 1 base, and 8 bases lay between the germline ends. In DNA form, the CDR3 reads TGTGCCAGCAGCGTAGGGGAACTTTCCTACGAGCAGTACTTC. Protein product: CASSVGELSYEQYF.

The chain recombines TRBV2 with TRBJ1-1; D perhaps matches TRBD1 (5 bases). Germline CDR1 reads SNHLY; CDR2 reads FYNNEI. The V end lost 7 bases, the J end lost 4 bases, and 13 bases lay between the germline ends. The CDR3 sequence is 13 residues long. The CDR3 region is CASNSWGGTEAFF. CDR3 nucleotide sequence: TGTGCCAGCAACAGCTGGGGGGGCACTGAAGCTTTCTTT.

The chain carries TRBV5-8 and TRBJ2-3; D possibly corresponds to TRBD1 (5 bases). Trimming removed 4 bases from V and 2 bases from J, with 8 bases in between. The germline gives CDR1 SGHTS, CDR2 YDEGEE. CDR3 length: 13 amino acids. The CDR3 loop reads CASSPRATDTQYF. CDR3 bases: TGTGCCAGCAGCCCCAGGGCCACAGATACGCAGTATTTT.

This clonotype occurred many times. The genes are TRBV5-1 and TRBJ1-6; TRBD1 is a possible D gene (5 bases). V dropped 1 base and J dropped 8 bases, with 16 bases sitting between them. The CDR3 runs to 16 residues. The germline V gene encodes CDR1 SGHRS and CDR2 YFSETQ. CDR3 in DNA: TGCGCCAGCAGCTTGCTTGGGGCGACGTCGGATTCACCCCTCCACTTT. It specifies CASSLLGATSDSPLHF.

This clonotype was observed a few times. The chain is built from TRBV12-3 or TRBV12-4 and TRBJ1-1; 11 bases are a match to TRBD1. The ends lost 6 bases at V and 4 bases at J; junction bases unmatched: 4. This CDR3 is built from 14 residues. The DNA of the CDR3 is TGTGCCAGCAGCTATGGACAGGGGGCCACTGAAGCTTTCTTT. It encodes CASSYGQGATEAFF.

This clonotype was picked up many times. The genes are TRBV3-1 and TRBJ1-1; no firm D call. This CDR3 has 16 amino acids. The germline V gene has CDR1 LGHDT and CDR2 YNNKEL (reference sequence). Deletions cut 0 bases from V and 1 base from J, with 12 bases between. The CDR3 DNA sequence: TGTGCCAGCAGCCAAGACGCAGGACGGGAGAACACTGAAGCTTTCTTT. It is translated as CASSQDAGRENTEAFF.

This clonotype was seen repeatedly, ten times or more. This chain uses TRBV5-1 with TRBJ2-3; D may be TRBD1 (5 bases). Looked up from germline, CDR1 is SGHRS and CDR2 is YFSETQ. V dropped 0 bases and J dropped 6 bases, with 17 bases sitting between them. The CDR3 contains 16 residues. Written as DNA, the CDR3 is TGCGCCAGCAGCTTGGCCGTTTCAGGGTTCTCCGATACGCAGTATTTT. Translating it yields CASSLAVSGFSDTQYF.